Reported below is one T cell receptor beta chain. Its target is not known. The protocol was immunoSEQ multiplex PCR, while the TCRdb copy is restricted to in-frame clones and leaves out a portion. The sample has some 110,000 clones, over 90% seen once. This record belongs to a study of T cell responses to AZD1222 COVID-19 vaccine. The study's findings and limits: Vaccination with two AZD1222 doses was followed by a rise in Spike-specific TCR breadth and depth. Only 5 or 6 individuals given AZD1222 were seropositive at baseline. Females made up more of the donors, who were largely white British, and clonal diversity may have come out too low. Repertoires were collected only later (after the peak T cell response had occurred).

The germline V gene encodes CDR1 SEHNR and CDR2 FQNEAQ (reference sequence). V was trimmed by 4 bases and J by 4 bases, leaving 9 bases between them. The CDR3 is 13 residues long. The sample was peripheral blood, taken on day 0 of AZD1222 vaccination. V and J are TRBV7-9 and TRBJ2-3; D gene unclear. This TCR was sampled from an adult in good health. CDR3 protein: CASSSTGPDTQYF. The CDR3 nucleotides are TGTGCCAGCAGCTCAACGGGTCCAGATACGCAGTATTTT.